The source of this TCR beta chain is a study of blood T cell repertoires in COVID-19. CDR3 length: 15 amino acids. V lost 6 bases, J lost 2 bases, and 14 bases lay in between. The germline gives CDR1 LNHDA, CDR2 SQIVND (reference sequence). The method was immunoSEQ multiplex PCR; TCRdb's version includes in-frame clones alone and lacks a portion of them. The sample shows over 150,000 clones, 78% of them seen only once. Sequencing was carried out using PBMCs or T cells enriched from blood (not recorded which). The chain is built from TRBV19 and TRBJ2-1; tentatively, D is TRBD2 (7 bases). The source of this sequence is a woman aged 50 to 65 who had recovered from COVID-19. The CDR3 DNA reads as TGTGCCAGTAGGAGGGGGAGGGGGGCCTACAATGAGCAGTTCTTC. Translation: CASRRGRGAYNEQFF.